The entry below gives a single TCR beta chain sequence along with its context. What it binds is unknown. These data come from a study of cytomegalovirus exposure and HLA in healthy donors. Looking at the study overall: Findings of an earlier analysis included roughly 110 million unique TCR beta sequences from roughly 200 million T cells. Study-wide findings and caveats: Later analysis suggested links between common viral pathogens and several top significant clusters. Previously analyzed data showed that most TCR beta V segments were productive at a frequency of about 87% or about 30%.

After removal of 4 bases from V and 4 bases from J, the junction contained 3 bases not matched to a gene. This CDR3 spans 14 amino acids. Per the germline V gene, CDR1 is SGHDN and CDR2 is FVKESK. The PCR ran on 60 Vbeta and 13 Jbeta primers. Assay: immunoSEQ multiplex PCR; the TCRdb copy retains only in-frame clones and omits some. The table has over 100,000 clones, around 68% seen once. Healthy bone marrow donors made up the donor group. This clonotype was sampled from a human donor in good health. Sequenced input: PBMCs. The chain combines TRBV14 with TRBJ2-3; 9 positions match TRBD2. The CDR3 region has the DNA TGTGCCAGCAGCCGGGGACTAGCTCCAGATACGCAGTATTTT. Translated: CASSRGLAPDTQYF.